The 26 T cell receptor beta chains listed next were all sequenced from one sample in a study of blood T cell repertoires in COVID-19. Method: immunoSEQ multiplex PCR; TCRdb's copy keeps in-frame clones and lacks some. The sample contains 80,000 to 95,000 clones, roughly nine tenths of which appear only once. Specimen: peripheral blood. The receptors were sampled from a woman in her forties or fifties with active or convalescent COVID-19.

This chain uses TRBV18 with TRBJ2-1; the match to TRBD1 covers 7 bases. The junction had 9 bases not matched to a gene; V was cut back by 0 bases and J by 7 bases. CDR1 and CDR2 (germline): KGHSH, LQKENI. The CDR3 covers 16 residues. In DNA form, the CDR3 reads TGTGCCAGCTCACCACCAGTGACAGGGTTGAGTAATGAGCAGTTCTTC. Protein product: CASSPPVTGLSNEQFF.

This clone was seen just once. The chain employs TRBV29-1 and TRBJ1-1; D gene uncertain. CDR1 is SQVTM, CDR2 ANQGSEA, per germline. The CDR3 is 13 amino acids. Trimming pared 4 bases from V and 4 bases from J, leaving 13 bases between. CDR3 amino acids: CSVVKGRGTEAFF. In DNA form, the CDR3 reads TGCAGCGTTGTTAAGGGTCGGGGCACTGAAGCTTTCTTT. Combining the CDR3 with reference TRBV29-1 and TRBJ1-1 gives the whole variable domain SAVISQKPSRDICQRGTSLTIQCQVDSQVTMMFWYRQQPGQSLTLIATANQGSEATYESGFVIDKFPISRPNLTFSTLTVSNMSPEDSSIYLCSVVKGRGTEAFFGQGTRLTVV.

This clone was counted once. The gene calls are TRBV27 and TRBJ1-2; a weak D match, TRBD1 (5 bases). The V end was cut by 8 bases, the J end by 4 bases, with 11 bases between. Germline V gives CDR1 MNHEY, CDR2 SMNVEV (reference sequence). The CDR3 is 12 amino acids. CDR3 residues: CASRGAGYGYTF. CDR3 sequence (DNA): TGTGCCAGCCGTGGGGCAGGCTATGGCTACACCTTC.

This rearrangement joins TRBV27 to TRBJ1-1, with D possibly matching TRBD1 (5 bases). The CDR3 is 14 residues long. V lost 5 bases, J lost 3 bases, and 13 bases lay in between. Germline CDR1 and CDR2: MNHEY and SMNVEV (reference sequence). In DNA, the CDR3 is TGTGCCAGCAGTCCCGGGGGGGAGTACACTGAAGCTTTCTTT. This gives the protein CASSPGGEYTEAFF.

This clone was recorded once. V usage is TRBV19 and J usage is TRBJ2-1; D remains unclear. The germline V and J ends were trimmed by 4 bases and 3 bases, with 19 bases remaining between them. CDR3 length: 17 residues. The germline gives CDR1 LNHDA, CDR2 SQIVND (reference sequence). In DNA, the CDR3 is TGTGCCAGTAGTAACTTGCAAGAGGTCCCTCTCTACAATGAGCAGTTCTTC. Its protein is CASSNLQEVPLYNEQFF. Looking up the rest from reference TRBV19 and TRBJ2-1 gives the full variable domain: DGGITQSPKYLFRKEGQNVTLSCEQNLNHDAMYWYRQDPGQGLRLIYYSQIVNDFQKGDIAEGYSVSREKKESFPLTVTSAQKNPTAFYLCASSNLQEVPLYNEQFFGPGTRLTVL.

The chain is built from TRBV24-1 and TRBJ1-6; 10 nucleotides line up with TRBD1. The CDR3 sequence is 16 residues long. Germline V gene lookup returns CDR1 KGHDR and CDR2 SFDVKD. V lost 3 bases, J lost 7 bases, and 5 bases stayed unmatched. The CDR3: CATSDPPGQGNSPLHF. CDR3 DNA: TGTGCCACCAGTGATCCGCCGGGACAGGGGAATTCACCCCTCCACTTT.

V and J are TRBV7-2 and TRBJ1-1; D remains unclear. Per germline, CDR1 SGHTA and CDR2 FQGNSA. CDR3 size: 16 residues. V was cut by 1 base and J by 1 base, with 13 bases left in between. The CDR3 bases are TGTGCCAGCAGCTTAGTTTCAGGTCTTAGGAACACTGAAGCTTTCTTT. Residues: CASSLVSGLRNTEAFF.

The chain employs TRBV27 and TRBJ1-4; 10 nucleotides line up with TRBD1. This CDR3 contains 15 residues. V was clipped by 6 bases and J by 8 bases; unmatched bases: 9. Per germline, CDR1 MNHEY and CDR2 SMNVEV (reference sequence). In nucleotides, the CDR3 is TGTGCCAGCAGAATGACAGGGGGCTGGGACGAAAAACTGTTTTTT. The encoded protein is CASRMTGGWDEKLFF. The whole variable domain, remainder taken from reference TRBV27 and TRBJ1-4, is EAQVTQNPRYLITVTGKKLTVTCSQNMNHEYMSWYRQDPGLGLRQIYYSMNVEVTDKGDVPEGYKVSRKEKRNFPLILESPSPNQTSLYFCASRMTGGWDEKLFFGSGTQLSVL.

Comments on this clone: It is likely a read error, because the conserved phenylalanine at the end of the CDR3 is missing. The DNA is left out, because the CDR3 cannot be placed on it with certainty; the CDR3 is given as TCRdb lists it. J is TRBJ2-3 and V is TRBV11-2; the table's D gene call, TRBD2, was not cross checked with the DNA. The germline V gene has CDR1 SGHAT and CDR2 FQNNGV. With termini counted, the CDR3 has 12 amino acids. CDR3 amino acids: CASSSLGRRDPS.

This clone was seen only once. As DNA, the CDR3 is TGTGCCAGTAGTAATTCGAGGAGGGAGCAGTTCTTC. This translates into CASSNSRREQFF. This chain joins TRBV19 and TRBJ2-1, with D possibly TRBD2 on 5 matching bases. V gave up 4 bases and J gave up 10 bases, with 11 bases separating them. The CDR3 length is 12 residues. The germline gives CDR1 LNHDA, CDR2 SQIVND (reference sequence). The complete variable domain, with remaining parts taken from reference TRBV19 and TRBJ2-1, reads DGGITQSPKYLFRKEGQNVTLSCEQNLNHDAMYWYRQDPGQGLRLIYYSQIVNDFQKGDIAEGYSVSREKKESFPLTVTSAQKNPTAFYLCASSNSRREQFFGPGTRLTVL.

The chain uses TRBV19 and TRBJ1-1, with D possibly matching TRBD1 (5 bases). From germline, CDR1 is LNHDA and CDR2 SQIVND (reference sequence). The CDR3 is 15 residues long. Trimming removed 3 bases at V and 1 base at J, with 12 bases between. CDR3: CASSITGLWNTEAFF. In nucleotides, the CDR3 is TGTGCCAGTAGTATTACAGGTCTTTGGAACACTGAAGCTTTCTTT.

The chain combines TRBV5-6 with TRBJ1-5, with D possibly matching TRBD1 (5 bases). The CDR3 runs to 16 residues. The ends were cut back, 3 bases at V and 6 bases at J, with 19 bases in the middle. The V gene's germline CDR1 is SGHDT and CDR2 YYEEEE. CDR3 protein: CASSSNRGAPGQPQHF. CDR3 DNA: TGTGCCAGCAGCTCGAACCGTGGGGCCCCAGGTCAGCCCCAGCATTTT.

The CDR3 nucleotides read TGTGCCAGCAGCTTATTAGGGGCGAGCTCTGGAAACACCATATATTTT. It translates to CASSLLGASSGNTIYF. V gene TRBV7-2 combines with J gene TRBJ1-3; TRBD1 might be the D (5 bases). The CDR3 is 16 amino acids. Trimming pared 2 bases from V and 0 bases from J, leaving 11 bases between. The germline V gene encodes CDR1 SGHTA and CDR2 FQGNSA.

The gene calls are TRBV19 and TRBJ2-5, with 9 bases fitting TRBD1. Germline V gene lookup returns CDR1 LNHDA and CDR2 SQIVND (reference sequence). Trimming at V came to 4 bases and at J to 5 bases, leaving 2 bases not matched to a gene. CDR3 length equals 13 residues. The CDR3 DNA sequence: TGTGCCAGTAGTACACAGGGGGCGGAGACCCAGTACTTC. It yields the protein CASSTQGAETQYF.

The chain carries TRBV19 and TRBJ1-5, with D unclear. V lost 4 bases, J lost 6 bases, and 13 bases lay in between. Germline lookup yields CDR1 LNHDA and CDR2 SQIVND (reference sequence). This CDR3 is 14 amino acids long. The CDR3: CASSRSVGTQPQHF. CDR3 in DNA: TGTGCCAGTAGTAGATCAGTGGGCACTCAGCCCCAGCATTTT. Combining the CDR3 with reference TRBV19 and TRBJ1-5 gives the whole variable domain DGGITQSPKYLFRKEGQNVTLSCEQNLNHDAMYWYRQDPGQGLRLIYYSQIVNDFQKGDIAEGYSVSREKKESFPLTVTSAQKNPTAFYLCASSRSVGTQPQHFGDGTRLSIL.

This clone was detected once. The genes are TRBV7-9 and TRBJ2-7; 9 bases match TRBD1. J gave up 7 bases and V 5 bases, and 6 bases lay outside the gene matches. In germline, CDR1 is SEHNR, CDR2 FQNEAQ (reference sequence). This CDR3 region has 13 residues. The CDR3 region is CASSQTGGYEQYF. CDR3 in DNA: TGTGCCAGCAGCCAGACAGGGGGTTATGAGCAGTACTTC.

The chain employs TRBV5-4 and TRBJ1-2; possible D gene TRBD1, 6 bases. CDR3 size: 14 residues. Germline V gives CDR1 SGHNT, CDR2 YYREEE (reference sequence). The V gene lost 1 base and the J gene lost 6 bases, with 13 bases spanning the gap. CDR3 amino acids: CASSLQGKGDGYTF. The CDR3 DNA is TGTGCCAGCAGCTTGCAGGGGAAGGGGGATGGCTACACCTTC.

The V call is TRBV9, the J call TRBJ2-5, with a tentative D call TRBD1 (5 bases). There are 15 residues in the CDR3. The germline V and J ends were trimmed by 3 bases and 5 bases, with 17 bases remaining between them. Germline V gives CDR1 SGDLS, CDR2 YYNGEE. CDR3 sequence (DNA): TGTGCCAGCAGCGCCACAGGATTTTCTCGGGAGACCCAGTACTTC. It encodes CASSATGFSRETQYF.

The chain joins TRBV19 to TRBJ2-7; no clear D. The germline V gene has CDR1 LNHDA and CDR2 SQIVND (reference sequence). The CDR3 is 11 amino acids. The V end was cut by 1 base, the J end by 6 bases, with 4 bases between. The CDR3 sequence: CASSIGLEQYF. CDR3 DNA: TGTGCCAGTAGTATAGGGCTCGAGCAGTACTTC.

In DNA, the CDR3 is TGTGCCAGCAGCTACGGGAGTGAAGCTTTCTTT. Its protein is CASSYGSEAFF. The chain is built from TRBV13 and TRBJ1-1, with no clear D. V shed 4 bases and J shed 7 bases, with 7 bases lying between them. CDR1 is PRHDT, CDR2 FYEKMQ, per germline (reference sequence). The CDR3 consists of 11 residues.

The chain joins TRBV29-1 to TRBJ1-1; TRBD1 is a possible D gene (5 bases). The V and J ends lost 3 bases and 6 bases respectively, with 11 bases between them. This CDR3 has 12 residues. Per the germline V gene, CDR1 is SQVTM and CDR2 is ANQGSEA. CDR3 in DNA: TGCAGCGTTGAGGTGGCAGGGCCTGAAGCTTTCTTT. Protein product: CSVEVAGPEAFF.

The V gene is TRBV9, the J gene TRBJ1-4, with 9 positions matching TRBD1. The trim removed 4 bases at V and 7 bases at J, leaving 8 bases unmatched. The germline V gene has CDR1 SGDLS and CDR2 YYNGEE. The CDR3 runs to 15 residues. The CDR3 region is CASSPGTGYAEKLFF. DNA for the CDR3: TGTGCCAGCAGCCCTGGGACAGGGTATGCTGAAAAACTGTTTTTT.

This clone was detected only once. The chain joins TRBV9 to TRBJ1-2; 11 bases match TRBD1. The CDR3 length is 17 residues. Germline lookup yields CDR1 SGDLS and CDR2 YYNGEE. Unmatched junction bases numbered 13, after V lost 2 bases and J lost 7 bases. The CDR3 region has the DNA TGTGCCAGCAGCGTCGACCCCGGGACAGGGGGTGCGGCTGGCTACACCTTC. Translation gives CASSVDPGTGGAAGYTF.

This clone was counted once. V is TRBV19 and J is TRBJ1-1, with 8 bases fitting TRBD1. J was trimmed by 5 bases and V by 4 bases; bases with no gene match: 3. The germline V gene has CDR1 LNHDA and CDR2 SQIVND (reference sequence). This CDR3 spans 13 amino acids. CDR3 sequence (DNA): TGTGCCAGTAGTACCAGGGGGCCAACTGAAGCTTTCTTT. The encoded protein is CASSTRGPTEAFF.

The chain joins TRBV7-6 to TRBJ2-5; 12 positions match TRBD2. This CDR3 contains 17 residues. The germline V gene has CDR1 SGHVS and CDR2 FNYEAQ. J gave up 5 bases and V 1 base, and 8 bases lay outside the gene matches. CDR3 region: CASSLGASGGARETQYF. The CDR3 DNA reads as TGTGCCAGCAGCTTAGGGGCTAGCGGGGGGGCCCGGGAGACCCAGTACTTC.

The chain employs TRBV7-6 and TRBJ2-5, with 7 bases aligning to TRBD1. This CDR3 is built from 17 residues. CDR1 is SGHVS and CDR2 is FNYEAQ in the germline V gene. Trimming took 5 bases from V and 2 from J; bases not matched to a gene: 14. The CDR3 DNA reads as TGTGCCAGCAGCCGAAGGATTCGACAGGGATCTCAAGAGACCCAGTACTTC. It yields the protein CASSRRIRQGSQETQYF.